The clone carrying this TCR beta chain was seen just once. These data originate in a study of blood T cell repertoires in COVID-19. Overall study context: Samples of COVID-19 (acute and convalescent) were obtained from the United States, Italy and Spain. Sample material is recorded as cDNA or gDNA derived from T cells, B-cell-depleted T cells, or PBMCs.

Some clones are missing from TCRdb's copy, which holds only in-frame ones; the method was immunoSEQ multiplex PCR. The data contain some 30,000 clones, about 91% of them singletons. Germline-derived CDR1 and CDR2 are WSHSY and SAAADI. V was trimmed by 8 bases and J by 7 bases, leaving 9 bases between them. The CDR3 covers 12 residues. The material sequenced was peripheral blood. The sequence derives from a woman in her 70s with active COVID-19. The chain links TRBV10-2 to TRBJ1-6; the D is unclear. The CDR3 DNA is TGCGCCAGCCGAGTTTTGAATTCACCCCTCCACTTT. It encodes CASRVLNSPLHF.